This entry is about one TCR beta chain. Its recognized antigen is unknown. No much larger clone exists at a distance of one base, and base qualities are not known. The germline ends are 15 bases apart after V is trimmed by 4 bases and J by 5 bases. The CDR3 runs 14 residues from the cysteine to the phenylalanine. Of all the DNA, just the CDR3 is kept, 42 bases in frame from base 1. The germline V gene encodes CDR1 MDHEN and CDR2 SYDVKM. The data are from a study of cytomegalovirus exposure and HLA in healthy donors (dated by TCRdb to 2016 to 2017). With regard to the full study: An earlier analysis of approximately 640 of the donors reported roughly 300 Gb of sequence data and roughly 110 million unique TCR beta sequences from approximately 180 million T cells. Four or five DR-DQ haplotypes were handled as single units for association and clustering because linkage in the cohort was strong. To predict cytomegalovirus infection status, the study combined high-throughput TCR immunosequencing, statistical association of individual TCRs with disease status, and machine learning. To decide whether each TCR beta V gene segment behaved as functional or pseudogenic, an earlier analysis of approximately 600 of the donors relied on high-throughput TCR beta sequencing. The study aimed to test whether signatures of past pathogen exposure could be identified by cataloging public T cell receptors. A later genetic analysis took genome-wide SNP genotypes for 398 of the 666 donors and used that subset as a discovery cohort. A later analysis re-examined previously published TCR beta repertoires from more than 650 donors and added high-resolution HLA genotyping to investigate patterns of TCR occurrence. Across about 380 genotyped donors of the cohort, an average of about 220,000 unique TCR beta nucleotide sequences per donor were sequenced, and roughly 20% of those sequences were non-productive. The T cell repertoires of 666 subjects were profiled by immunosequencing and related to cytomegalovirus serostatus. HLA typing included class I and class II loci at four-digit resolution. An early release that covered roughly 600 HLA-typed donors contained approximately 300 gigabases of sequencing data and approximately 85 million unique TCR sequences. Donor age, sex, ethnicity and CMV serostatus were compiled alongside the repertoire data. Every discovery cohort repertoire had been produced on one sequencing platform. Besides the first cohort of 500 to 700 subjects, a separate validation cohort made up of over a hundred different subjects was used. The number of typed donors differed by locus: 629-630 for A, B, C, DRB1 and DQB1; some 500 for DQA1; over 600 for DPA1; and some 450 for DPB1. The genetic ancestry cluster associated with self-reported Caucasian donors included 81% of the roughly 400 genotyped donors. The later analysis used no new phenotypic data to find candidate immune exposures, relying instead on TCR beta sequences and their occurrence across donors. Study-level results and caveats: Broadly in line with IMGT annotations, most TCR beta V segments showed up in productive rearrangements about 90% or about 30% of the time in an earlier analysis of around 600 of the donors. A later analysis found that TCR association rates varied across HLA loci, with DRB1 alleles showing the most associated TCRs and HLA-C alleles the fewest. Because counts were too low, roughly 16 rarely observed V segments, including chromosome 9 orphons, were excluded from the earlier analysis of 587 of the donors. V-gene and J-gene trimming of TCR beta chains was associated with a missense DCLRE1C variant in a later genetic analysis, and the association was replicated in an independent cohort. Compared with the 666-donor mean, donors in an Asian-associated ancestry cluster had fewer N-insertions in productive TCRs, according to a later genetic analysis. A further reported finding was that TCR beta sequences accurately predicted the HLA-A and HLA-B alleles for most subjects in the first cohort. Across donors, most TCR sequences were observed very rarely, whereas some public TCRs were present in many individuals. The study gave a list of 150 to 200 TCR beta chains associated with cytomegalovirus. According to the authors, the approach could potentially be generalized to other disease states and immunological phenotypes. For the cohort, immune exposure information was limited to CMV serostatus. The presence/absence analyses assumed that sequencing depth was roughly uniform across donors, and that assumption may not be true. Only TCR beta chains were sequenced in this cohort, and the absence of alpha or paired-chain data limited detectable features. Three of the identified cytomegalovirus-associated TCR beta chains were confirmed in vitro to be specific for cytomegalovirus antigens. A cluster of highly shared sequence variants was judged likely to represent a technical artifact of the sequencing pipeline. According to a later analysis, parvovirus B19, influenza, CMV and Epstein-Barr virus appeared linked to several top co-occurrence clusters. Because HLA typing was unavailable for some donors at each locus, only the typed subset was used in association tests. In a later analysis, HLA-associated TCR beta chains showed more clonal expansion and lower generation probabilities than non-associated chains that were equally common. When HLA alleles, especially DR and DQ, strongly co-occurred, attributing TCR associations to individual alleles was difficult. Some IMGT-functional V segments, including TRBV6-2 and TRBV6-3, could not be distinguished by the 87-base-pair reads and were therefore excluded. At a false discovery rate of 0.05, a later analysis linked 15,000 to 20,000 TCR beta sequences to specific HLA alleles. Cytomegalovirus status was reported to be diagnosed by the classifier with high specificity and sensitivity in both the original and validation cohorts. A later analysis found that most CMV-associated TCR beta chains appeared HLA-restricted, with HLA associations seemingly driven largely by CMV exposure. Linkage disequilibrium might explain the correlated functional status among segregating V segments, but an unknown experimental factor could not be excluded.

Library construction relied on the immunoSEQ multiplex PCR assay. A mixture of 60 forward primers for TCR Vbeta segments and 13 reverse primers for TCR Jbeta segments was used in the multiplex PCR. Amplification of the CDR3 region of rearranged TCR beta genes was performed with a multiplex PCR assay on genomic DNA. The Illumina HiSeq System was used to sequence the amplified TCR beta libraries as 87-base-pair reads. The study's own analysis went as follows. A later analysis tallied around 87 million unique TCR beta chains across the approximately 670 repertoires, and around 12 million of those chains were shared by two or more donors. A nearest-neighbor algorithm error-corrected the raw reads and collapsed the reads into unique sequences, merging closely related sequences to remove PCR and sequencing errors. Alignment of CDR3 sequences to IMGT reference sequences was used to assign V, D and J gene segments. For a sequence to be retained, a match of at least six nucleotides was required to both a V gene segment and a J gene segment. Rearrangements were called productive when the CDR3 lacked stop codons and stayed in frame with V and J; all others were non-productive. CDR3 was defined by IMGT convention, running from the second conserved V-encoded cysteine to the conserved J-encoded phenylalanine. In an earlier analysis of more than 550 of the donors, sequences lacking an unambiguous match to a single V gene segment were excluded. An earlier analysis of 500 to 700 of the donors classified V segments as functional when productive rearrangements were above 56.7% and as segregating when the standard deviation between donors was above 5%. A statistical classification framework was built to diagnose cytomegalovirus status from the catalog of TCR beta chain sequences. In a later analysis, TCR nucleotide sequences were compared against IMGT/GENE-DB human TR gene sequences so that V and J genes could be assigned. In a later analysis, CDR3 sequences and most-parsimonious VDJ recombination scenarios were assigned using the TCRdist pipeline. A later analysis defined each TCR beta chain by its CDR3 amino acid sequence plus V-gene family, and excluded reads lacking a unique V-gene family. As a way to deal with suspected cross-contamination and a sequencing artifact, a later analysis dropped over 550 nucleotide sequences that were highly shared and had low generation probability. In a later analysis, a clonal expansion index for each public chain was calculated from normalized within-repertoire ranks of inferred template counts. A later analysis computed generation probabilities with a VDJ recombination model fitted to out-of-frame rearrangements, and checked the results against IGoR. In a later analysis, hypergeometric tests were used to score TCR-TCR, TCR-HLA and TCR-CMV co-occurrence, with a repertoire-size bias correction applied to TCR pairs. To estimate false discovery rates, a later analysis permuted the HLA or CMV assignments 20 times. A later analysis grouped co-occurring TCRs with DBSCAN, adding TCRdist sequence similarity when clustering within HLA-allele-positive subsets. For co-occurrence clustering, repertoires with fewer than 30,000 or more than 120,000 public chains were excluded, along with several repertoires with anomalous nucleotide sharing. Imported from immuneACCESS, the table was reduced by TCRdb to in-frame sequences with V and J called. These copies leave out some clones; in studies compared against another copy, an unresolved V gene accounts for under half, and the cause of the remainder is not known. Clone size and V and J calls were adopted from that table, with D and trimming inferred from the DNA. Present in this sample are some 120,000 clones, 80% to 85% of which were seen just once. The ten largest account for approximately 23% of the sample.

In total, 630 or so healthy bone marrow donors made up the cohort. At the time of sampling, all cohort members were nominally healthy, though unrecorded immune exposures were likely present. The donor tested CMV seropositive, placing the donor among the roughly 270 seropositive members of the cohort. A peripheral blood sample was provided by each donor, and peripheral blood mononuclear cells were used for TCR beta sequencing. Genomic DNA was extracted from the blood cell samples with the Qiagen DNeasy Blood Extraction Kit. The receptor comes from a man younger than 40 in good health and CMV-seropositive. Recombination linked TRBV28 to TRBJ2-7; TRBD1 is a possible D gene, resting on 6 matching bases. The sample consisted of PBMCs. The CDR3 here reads CASSSPGTTHEQYF. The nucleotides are TGTGCCAGCAGTTCCCCCGGGACAACCCACGAGCAGTACTTC.